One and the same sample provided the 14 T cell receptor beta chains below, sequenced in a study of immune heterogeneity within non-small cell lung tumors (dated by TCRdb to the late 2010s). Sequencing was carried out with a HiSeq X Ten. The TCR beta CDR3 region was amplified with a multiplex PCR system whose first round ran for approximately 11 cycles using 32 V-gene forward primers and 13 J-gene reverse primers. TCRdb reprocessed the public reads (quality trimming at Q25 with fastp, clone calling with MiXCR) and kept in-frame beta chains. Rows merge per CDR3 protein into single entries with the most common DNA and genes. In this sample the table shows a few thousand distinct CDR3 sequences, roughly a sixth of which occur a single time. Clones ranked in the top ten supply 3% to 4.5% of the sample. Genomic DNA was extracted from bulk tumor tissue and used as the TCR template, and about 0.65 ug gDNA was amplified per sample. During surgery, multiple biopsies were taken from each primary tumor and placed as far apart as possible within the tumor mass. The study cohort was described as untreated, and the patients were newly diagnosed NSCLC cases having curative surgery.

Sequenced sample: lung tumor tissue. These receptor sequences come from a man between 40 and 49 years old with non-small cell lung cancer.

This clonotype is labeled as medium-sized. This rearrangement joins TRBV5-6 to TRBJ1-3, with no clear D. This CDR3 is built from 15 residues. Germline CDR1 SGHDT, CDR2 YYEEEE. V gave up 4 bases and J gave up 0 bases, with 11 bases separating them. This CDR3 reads CASSQTVISGNTIYF. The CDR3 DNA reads TGTGCCAGCAGCCAGACGGTCATCTCTGGAAACACCATATATTTT.

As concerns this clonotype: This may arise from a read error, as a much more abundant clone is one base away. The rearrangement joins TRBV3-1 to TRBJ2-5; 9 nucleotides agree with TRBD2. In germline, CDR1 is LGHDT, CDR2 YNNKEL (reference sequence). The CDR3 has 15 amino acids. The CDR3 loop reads CASGQAGGVIGTQYF. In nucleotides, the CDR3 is TGTGCCAGCGGCCAGGCGGGGGGGGTCATAGGGACCCAGTACTTC.

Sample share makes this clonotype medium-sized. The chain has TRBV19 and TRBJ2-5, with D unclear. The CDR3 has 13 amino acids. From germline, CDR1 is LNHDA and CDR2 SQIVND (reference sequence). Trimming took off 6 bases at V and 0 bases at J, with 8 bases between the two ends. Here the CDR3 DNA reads TGTGCCAGTAGCCCCTCGTACCAAGAGACCCAGTACTTC. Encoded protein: CASSPSYQETQYF.

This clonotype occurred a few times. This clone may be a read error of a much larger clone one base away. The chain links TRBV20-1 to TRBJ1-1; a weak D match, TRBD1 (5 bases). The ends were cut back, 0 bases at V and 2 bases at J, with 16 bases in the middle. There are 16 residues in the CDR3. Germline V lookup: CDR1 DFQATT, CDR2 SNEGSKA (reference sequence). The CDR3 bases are TGCAGTGCTAGAGATTTGTTGGGGGAGTTAAACACTGAAGCTTTCTTT. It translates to CSARDLLGELNTEAFF.

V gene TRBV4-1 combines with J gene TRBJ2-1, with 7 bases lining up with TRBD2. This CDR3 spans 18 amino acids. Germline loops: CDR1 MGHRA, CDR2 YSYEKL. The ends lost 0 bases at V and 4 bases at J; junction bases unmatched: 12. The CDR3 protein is CASSQDAAGGGLYNEQFF. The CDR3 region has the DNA TGCGCCAGCAGCCAAGATGCCGCGGGCGGGGGACTATACAATGAGCAGTTCTTC.

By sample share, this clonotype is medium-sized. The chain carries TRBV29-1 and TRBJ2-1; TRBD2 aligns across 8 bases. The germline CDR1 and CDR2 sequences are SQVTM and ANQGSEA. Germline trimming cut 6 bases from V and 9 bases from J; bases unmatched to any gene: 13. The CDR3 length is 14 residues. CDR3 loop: CSVSGLAYYGEQFF. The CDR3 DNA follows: TGCAGCGTCAGTGGACTAGCTTATTACGGTGAGCAGTTCTTC.

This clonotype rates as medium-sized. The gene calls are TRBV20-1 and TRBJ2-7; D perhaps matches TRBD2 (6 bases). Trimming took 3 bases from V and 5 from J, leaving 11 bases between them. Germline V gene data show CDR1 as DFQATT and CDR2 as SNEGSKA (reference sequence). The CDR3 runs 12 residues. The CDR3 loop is CSASGGQNEQYF. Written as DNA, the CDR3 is TGCAGTGCTAGCGGGGGTCAGAACGAGCAGTACTTC.

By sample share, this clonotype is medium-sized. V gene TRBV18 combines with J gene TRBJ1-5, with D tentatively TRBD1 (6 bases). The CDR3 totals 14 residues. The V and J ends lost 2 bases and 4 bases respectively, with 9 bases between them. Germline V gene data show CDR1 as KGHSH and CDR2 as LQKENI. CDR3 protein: CASSPGTTNQPQHF. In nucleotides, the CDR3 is TGTGCCAGCTCACCAGGGACAACTAATCAGCCCCAGCATTTT.

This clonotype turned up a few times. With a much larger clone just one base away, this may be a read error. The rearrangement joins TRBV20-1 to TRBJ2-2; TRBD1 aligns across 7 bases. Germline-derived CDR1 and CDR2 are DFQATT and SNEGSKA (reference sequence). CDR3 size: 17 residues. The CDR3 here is CSAGDLRKGGRTGELSF. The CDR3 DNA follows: TGCAGTGCTGGGGATTTAAGAAAAGGGGGCCGCACCGGGGAGCTGTCTTTT.

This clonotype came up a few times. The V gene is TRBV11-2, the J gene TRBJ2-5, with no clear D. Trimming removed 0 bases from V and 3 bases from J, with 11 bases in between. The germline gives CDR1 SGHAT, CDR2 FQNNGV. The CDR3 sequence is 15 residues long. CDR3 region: CASSLEWQLKETQYF. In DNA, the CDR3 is TGTGCCAGCAGCTTAGAGTGGCAGCTTAAAGAGACCCAGTACTTC.

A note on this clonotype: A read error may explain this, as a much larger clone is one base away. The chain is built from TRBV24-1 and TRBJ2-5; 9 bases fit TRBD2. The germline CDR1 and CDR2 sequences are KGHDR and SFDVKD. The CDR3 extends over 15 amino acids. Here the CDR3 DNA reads TGTTCCACCAGTGAACCCGCTAGCGGGATGGAGACCCAGTACTTC. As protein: CSTSEPASGMETQYF.

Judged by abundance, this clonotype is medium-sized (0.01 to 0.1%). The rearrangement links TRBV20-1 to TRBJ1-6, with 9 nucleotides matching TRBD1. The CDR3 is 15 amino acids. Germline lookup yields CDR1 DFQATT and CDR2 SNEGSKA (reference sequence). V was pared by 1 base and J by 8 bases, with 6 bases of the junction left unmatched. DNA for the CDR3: TGCAGTGCTAGAGTCTTTAGACAGGGGGATTCACCCCTCCACTTT. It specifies CSARVFRQGDSPLHF.

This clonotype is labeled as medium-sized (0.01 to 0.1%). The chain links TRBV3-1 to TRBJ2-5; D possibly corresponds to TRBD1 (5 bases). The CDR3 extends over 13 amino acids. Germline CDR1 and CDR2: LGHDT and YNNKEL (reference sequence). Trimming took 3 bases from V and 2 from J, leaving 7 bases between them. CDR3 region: CASSHQGQETQYF. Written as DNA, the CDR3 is TGTGCCAGCAGCCATCAGGGTCAAGAGACCCAGTACTTC.

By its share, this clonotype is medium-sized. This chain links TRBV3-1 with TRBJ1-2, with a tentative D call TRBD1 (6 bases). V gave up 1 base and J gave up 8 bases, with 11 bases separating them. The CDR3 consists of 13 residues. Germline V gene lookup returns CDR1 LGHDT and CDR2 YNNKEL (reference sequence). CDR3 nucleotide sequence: TGTGCCAGCAGCCAAGCGGGGGCGCCAGGCTACACCTTC. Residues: CASSQAGAPGYTF.